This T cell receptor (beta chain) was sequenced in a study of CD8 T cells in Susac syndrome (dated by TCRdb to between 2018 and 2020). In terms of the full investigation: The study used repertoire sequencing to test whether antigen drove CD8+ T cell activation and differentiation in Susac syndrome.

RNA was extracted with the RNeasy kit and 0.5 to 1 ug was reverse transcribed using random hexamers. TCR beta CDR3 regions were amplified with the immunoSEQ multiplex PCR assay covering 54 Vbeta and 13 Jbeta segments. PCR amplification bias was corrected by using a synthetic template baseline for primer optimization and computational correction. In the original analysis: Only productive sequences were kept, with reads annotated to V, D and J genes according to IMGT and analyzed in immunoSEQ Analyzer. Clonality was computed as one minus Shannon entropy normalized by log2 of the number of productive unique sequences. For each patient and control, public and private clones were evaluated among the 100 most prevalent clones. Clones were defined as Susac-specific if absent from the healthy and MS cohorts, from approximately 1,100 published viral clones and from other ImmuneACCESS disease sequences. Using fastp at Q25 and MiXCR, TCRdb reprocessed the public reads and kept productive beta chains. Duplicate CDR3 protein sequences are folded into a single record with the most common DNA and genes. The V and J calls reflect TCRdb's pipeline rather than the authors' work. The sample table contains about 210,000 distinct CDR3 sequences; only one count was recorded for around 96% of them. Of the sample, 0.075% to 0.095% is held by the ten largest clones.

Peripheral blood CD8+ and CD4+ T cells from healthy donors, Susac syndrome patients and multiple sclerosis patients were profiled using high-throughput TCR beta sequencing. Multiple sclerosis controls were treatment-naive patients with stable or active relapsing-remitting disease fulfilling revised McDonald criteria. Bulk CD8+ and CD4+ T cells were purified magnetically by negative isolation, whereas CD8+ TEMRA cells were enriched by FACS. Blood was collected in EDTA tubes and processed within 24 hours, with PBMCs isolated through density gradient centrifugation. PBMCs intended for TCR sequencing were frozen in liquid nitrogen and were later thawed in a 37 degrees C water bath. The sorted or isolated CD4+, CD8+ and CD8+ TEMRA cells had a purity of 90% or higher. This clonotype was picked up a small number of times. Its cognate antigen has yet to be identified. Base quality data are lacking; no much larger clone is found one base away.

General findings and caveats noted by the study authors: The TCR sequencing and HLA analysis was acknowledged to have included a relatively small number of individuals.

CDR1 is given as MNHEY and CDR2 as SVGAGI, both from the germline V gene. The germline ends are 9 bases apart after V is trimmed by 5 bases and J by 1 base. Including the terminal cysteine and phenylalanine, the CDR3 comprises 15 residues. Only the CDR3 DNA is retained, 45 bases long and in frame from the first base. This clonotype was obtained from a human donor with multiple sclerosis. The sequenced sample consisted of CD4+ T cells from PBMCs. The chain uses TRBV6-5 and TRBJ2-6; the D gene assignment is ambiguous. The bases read TGTGCCAGCAGTAGAAGGGTGTCTGGGGCCAACGTCCTGACTTTC. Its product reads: CASSRRVSGANVLTF.